Listed below are T cell receptor beta chains from one sample, sequenced in a study of T cells in localized non-small cell lung cancer. Produced via immunoSEQ multiplex PCR; TCRdb's table is partial and in-frame only. This sample has under 5,000 clones, with around 30% found just once. Sequencing was performed on lung tumor tissue, taken before any cancer treatment. The receptors derive from a male donor older than 55 with stage III lung adenocarcinoma. CDR3s leave out the opening cysteine and the closing phenylalanine or tryptophan.

j_call v_call cdr3_aa
TRBJ2-3 TRBV6-8 ASGQSTDTQY
TRBJ1-5 TRBV10-3 AISEGNNQPQH
TRBJ2-7 TRBV23-1 ASSHRPPTGGQGSYEQY
TRBJ1-5 TRBV11-3 ASSAGTGPQPQH
TRBJ2-7 TRBV9 ASGTGPYEQY
TRBJ2-7 TRBV2 ASSELLAGVGEQY
TRBJ2-1 TRBV30 AWNGGSSYNEQF
TRBJ2-3 TRBV12-5 ASGFRGDTQY
TRBJ2-1 TRBV11-3 ASSLRTSGRDNEQF
TRBJ2-2 TRBV11-3 ASTSPSGRSTGELF
TRBJ1-2 TRBV9 ASSPTGNYGYT
TRBJ1-5 TRBV28 ASSSTGNFQPQH
TRBJ1-4 TRBV19 ASTTGRGEKLF
TRBJ2-1 TRBV19 ASSKTGTVNNEQF
TRBJ2-1 TRBV9 ASSSGTSGLSYNEQF
TRBJ2-7 TRBV6-8 ASSYRGGLFYEQY
TRBJ1-2 TRBV28 ASSQPRGGYGYT
TRBJ2-7 TRBV9 ASSVEWSSYEQY
TRBJ2-7 TRBV19 ASSILLGNEQY
TRBJ1-1 TRBV6-8 ASKPDLGRFGTEAF
TRBJ2-2 TRBV19 ASKVKGTTNTGELF
TRBJ2-1 TRBV9 ASSSSAGGIGNEQF
TRBJ1-1 TRBV11-3 ASSSQDSSMNTEAF
TRBJ1-1 TRBV10-3 AISERQAGTEAF
TRBJ2-3 TRBV6-8 AISPPSDTQY
TRBJ1-3 TRBV11-3 ASRIRGSGNTIY
TRBJ2-1 TRBV5-1 ASSSTSGTPGYNEQF
TRBJ2-7 TRBV25-1 ASSEYEYGEQY
TRBJ1-1 TRBV6-8 ATKRGSTEAF
TRBJ2-7 TRBV11-3 ASSRSTGKTAYEQY
TRBJ1-5 TRBV9 ASSVGFDQPQH
TRBJ2-7 TRBV10-2 ASSEGLGEQY
TRBJ1-1 TRBV6-8 ASSSQGSTEAF
TRBJ1-4 TRBV29-1 SARGGSEKLF
TRBJ2-5 TRBV25-1 ASSVGPHYPQETQY
TRBJ2-2 TRBV6-7 ASSRRRLEDTGELF
TRBJ2-7 TRBV9 ASSINRSYEQY
TRBJ2-1 TRBV10-2 ASSENRYNEQF
TRBJ1-5 TRBV11-3 ASSLGQGRYQPQH
TRBJ2-1 TRBV6-8 AIKGLADYNEQF
TRBJ2-6 TRBV11-3 ASSFGYYSGANVLT
TRBJ2-2 TRBV11-3 ASSRGGANTGELF
TRBJ2-3 TRBV30 AWSVQRDTQY
TRBJ1-1 TRBV7-1 ASNDEGRTEAF
TRBJ1-4 TRBV4-1 ASSQEPVLGGKLF
TRBJ2-7 TRBV4-1 ASSQDRGLSREQY
TRBJ2-7 TRBV6-8 ASSEWATDSYEQY
TRBJ2-3 TRBV7-6 ASSLVVSPSTDTQY
TRBJ2-1 TRBV28 ASGDLHNEQF
TRBJ2-7 TRBV10-2 ASSSSGVDEQY
TRBJ2-5 TRBV28 ASSLPGEETQY
TRBJ2-2 TRBV18 ASSYSGSPRELF
TRBJ2-5 TRBV15 ATSRDQSMDSGTQY
TRBJ2-5 TRBV9 ASSAELETQY
TRBJ1-5 TRBV19 ASSIGRGPNQPQH
TRBJ1-2 TRBV28 ASGIQLYGYT
TRBJ1-5 TRBV19 ASSGTDRNQPQH
TRBJ2-3 TRBV18 ASSPDRSTDTQY
TRBJ1-3 TRBV11-3 ASSKQGAQRNTIY
TRBJ1-2 TRBV6-8 ASSYSRQGNYGYT